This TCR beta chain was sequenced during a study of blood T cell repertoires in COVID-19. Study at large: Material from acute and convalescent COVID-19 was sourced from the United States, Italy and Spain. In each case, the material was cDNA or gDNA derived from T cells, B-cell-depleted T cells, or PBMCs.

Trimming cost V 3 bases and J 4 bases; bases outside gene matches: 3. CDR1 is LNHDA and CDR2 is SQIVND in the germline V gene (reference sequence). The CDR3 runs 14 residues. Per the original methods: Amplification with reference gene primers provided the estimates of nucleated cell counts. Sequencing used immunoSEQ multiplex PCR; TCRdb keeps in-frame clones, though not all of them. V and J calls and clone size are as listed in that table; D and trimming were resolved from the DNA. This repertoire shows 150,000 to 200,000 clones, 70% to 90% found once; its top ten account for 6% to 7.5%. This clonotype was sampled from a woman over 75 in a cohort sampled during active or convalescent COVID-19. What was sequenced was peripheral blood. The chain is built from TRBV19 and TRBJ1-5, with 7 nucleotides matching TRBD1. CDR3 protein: CASSIGQANQPQHF. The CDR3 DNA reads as TGTGCCAGTAGTATCGGACAGGCGAATCAGCCCCAGCATTTT.